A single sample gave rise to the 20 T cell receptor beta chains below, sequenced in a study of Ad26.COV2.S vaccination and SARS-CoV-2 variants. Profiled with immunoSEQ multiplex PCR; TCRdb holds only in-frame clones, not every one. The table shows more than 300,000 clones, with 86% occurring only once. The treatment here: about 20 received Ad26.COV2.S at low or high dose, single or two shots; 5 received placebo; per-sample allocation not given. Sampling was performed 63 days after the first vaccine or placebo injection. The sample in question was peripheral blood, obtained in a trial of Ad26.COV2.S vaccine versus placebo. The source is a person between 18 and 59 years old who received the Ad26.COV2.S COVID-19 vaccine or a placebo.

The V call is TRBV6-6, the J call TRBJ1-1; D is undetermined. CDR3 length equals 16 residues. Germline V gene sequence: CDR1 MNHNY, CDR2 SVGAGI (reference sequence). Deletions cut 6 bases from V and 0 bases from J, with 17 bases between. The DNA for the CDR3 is TGTGCCAGCAGCCCTTCGGCGCGGGTTTTGAACACTGAAGCTTTCTTT. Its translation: CASSPSARVLNTEAFF.

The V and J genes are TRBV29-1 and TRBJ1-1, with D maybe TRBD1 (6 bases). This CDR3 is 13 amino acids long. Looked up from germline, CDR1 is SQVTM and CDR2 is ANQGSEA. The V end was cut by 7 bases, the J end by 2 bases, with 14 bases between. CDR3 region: CSGQQGQNTEAFF. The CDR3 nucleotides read TGCAGCGGACAACAGGGCCAAAACACTGAAGCTTTCTTT.

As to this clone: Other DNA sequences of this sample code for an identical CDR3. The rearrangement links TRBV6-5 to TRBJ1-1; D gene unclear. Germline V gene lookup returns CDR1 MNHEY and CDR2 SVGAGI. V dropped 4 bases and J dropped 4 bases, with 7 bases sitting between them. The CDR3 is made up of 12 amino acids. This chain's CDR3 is CASSSLSTEAFF. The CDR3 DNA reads TGTGCCAGCAGTTCCTTGAGCACTGAAGCTTTCTTT.

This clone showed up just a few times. CDR3 DNA: TGTGCCACCCTCGGGACCTACGAGCAGTACTTC. Amino acid sequence: CATLGTYEQYF. V gene TRBV25-1 combines with J gene TRBJ2-7; maybe TRBD2 (5 bases). The V end lost 10 bases, the J end lost 2 bases, and 9 bases lay between the germline ends. The CDR3 length is 11 residues. Germline CDR1 is MGHDK and CDR2 is SYGVNS.

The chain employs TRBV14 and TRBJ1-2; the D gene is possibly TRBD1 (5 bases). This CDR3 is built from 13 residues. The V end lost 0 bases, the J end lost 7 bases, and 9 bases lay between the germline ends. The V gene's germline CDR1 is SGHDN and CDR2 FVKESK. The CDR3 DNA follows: TGTGCCAGCAGCCAAGACAGGGATCTTGGCTACACCTTC. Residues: CASSQDRDLGYTF.

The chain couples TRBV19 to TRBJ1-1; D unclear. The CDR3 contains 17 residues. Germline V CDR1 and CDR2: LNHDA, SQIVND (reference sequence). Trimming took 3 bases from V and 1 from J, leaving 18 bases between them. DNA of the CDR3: TGTGCCAGTAGTATCGGATTAAGCCTACGGGGGAACACTGAAGCTTTCTTT. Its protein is CASSIGLSLRGNTEAFF.

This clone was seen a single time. CDR3 nucleotide sequence: TGTGCCAGCAGCTCTTCAGGGGGTCCCACTGAAGCTTTCTTT. Translated: CASSSSGGPTEAFF. The J gene is TRBJ1-1, the V gene TRBV7-2, with 7 bases that match TRBD1. With V trimmed by 4 bases and J by 4 bases, 6 bases remained unmatched. Germline-derived CDR1 and CDR2 are SGHTA and FQGNSA. The CDR3 extends over 14 amino acids.

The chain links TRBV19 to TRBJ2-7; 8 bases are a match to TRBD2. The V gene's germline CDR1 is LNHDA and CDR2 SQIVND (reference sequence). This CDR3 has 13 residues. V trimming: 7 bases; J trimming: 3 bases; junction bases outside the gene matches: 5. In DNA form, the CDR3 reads TGTGCCAGTACCCCGGGGGGGGACTACGAGCAGTACTTC. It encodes CASTPGGDYEQYF. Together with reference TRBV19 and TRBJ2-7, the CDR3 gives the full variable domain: DGGITQSPKYLFRKEGQNVTLSCEQNLNHDAMYWYRQDPGQGLRLIYYSQIVNDFQKGDIAEGYSVSREKKESFPLTVTSAQKNPTAFYLCASTPGGDYEQYFGPGTRLTVT.

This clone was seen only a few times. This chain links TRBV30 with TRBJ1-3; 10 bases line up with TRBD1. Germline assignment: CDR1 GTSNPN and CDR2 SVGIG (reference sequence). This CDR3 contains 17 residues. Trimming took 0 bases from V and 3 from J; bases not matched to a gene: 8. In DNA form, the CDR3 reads TGTGCCTGGAGTGTACGGACAGGGGGATTCGGTGGAAACACCATATATTTT. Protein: CAWSVRTGGFGGNTIYF.

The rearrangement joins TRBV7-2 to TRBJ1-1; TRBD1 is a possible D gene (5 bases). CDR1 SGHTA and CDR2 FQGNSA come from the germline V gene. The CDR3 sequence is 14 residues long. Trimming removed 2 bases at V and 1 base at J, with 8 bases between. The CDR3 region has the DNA TGTGCCAGCAGCTTAAGGGGTAAGAACACTGAAGCTTTCTTT. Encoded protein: CASSLRGKNTEAFF.

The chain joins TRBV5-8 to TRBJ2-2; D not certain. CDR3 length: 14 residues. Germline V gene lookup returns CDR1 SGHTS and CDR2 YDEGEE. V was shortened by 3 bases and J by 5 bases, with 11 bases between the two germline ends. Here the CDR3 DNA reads TGTGCCAGCAGCTCGTCTAAGGGAACCGGGGAGCTGTTTTTT. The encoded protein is CASSSSKGTGELFF.

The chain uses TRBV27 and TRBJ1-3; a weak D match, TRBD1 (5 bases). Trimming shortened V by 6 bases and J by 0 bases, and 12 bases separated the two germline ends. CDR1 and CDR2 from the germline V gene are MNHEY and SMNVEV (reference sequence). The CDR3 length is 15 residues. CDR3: CASSQTGLSGNTIYF. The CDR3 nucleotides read TGTGCCAGCAGCCAAACAGGCCTCTCTGGAAACACCATATATTTT.

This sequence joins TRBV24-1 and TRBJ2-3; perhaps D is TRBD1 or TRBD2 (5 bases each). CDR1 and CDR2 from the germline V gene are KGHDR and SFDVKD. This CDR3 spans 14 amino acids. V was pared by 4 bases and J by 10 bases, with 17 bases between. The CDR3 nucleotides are TGTGCCACCAGTGAAATCGGGACGGCGGTAGCGCAGTATTTT. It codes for CATSEIGTAVAQYF.

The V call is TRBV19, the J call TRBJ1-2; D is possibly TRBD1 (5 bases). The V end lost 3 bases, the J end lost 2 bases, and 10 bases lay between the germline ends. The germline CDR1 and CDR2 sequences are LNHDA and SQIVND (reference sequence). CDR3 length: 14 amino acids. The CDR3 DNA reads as TGTGCCAGTAGTATCCTCACAGGAAACTATGGCTACACCTTC. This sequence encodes CASSILTGNYGYTF. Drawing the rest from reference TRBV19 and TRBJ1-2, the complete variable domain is DGGITQSPKYLFRKEGQNVTLSCEQNLNHDAMYWYRQDPGQGLRLIYYSQIVNDFQKGDIAEGYSVSREKKESFPLTVTSAQKNPTAFYLCASSILTGNYGYTFGSGTRLTVV.

The CDR3 region has the DNA TGTGCCAGCAGCGGGACCGGGACAGGTTTCTCGTTGAATTCACCCCTCCACTTT. It codes for CASSGTGTGFSLNSPLHF. This sequence joins TRBV5-4 and TRBJ1-6; the match to TRBD1 covers 8 bases. The V gene's germline CDR1 is SGHNT and CDR2 YYREEE (reference sequence). The CDR3 has 18 amino acids. Trimming took 4 bases from V and 7 from J; bases not matched to a gene: 16.

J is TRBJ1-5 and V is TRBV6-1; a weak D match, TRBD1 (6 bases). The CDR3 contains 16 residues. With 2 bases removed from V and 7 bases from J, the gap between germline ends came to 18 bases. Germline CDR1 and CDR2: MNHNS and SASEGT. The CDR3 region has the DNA TGTGCCAGCAGTGAAAGAGTCAGGGCGGGGGGCCAGCCCCAGCATTTT. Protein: CASSERVRAGGQPQHF.

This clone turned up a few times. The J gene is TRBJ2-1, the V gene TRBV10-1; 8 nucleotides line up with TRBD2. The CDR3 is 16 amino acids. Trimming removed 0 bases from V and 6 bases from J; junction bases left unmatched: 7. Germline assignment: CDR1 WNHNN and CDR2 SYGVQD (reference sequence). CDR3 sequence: CASSESGTSRSNEQFF. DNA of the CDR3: TGCGCCAGCAGTGAGTCCGGGACTAGTAGGAGCAATGAGCAGTTCTTC.

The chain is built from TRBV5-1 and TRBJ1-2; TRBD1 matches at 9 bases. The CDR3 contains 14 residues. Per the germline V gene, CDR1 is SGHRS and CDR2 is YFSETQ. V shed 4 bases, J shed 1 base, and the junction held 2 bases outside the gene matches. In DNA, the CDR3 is TGCGCCAGCAGCCAGACAGGGGGTAACTATGGCTACACCTTC. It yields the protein CASSQTGGNYGYTF.

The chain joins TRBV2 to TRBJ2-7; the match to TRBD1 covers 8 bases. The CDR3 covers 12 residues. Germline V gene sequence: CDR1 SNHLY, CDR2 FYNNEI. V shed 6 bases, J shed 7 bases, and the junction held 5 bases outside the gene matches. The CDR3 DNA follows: TGTGCCAGCAGGGACAGGGCGGGAGAGCAGTACTTC. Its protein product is CASRDRAGEQYF. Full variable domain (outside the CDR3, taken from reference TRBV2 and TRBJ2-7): EPEVTQTPSHQVTQMGQEVILRCVPISNHLYFYWYRQILGQKVEFLVSFYNNEISEKSEIFDDQFSVERPDGSNFTLKIRSTKLEDSAMYFCASRDRAGEQYFGPGTRLTVT.

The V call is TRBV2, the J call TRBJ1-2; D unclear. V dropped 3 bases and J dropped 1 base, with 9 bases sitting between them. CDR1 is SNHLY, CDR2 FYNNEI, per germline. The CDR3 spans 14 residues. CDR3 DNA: TGTGCCAGCAGTGAGTACAGCGTTAACTATGGCTACACCTTC. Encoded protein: CASSEYSVNYGYTF.